Shown below are 32 T cell receptor beta chains from a single sample sequenced in a study of cytomegalovirus exposure and HLA in healthy donors. With 60 Vbeta and 13 Jbeta primers, the PCR was carried out. The data were produced by immunoSEQ multiplex PCR, yet TCRdb's version contains in-frame clones alone and is incomplete. In the table there are around 110,000 clones, about 72% of which are singletons. The specimen was PBMCs. Every receptor here comes from a young man in good health and CMV-seronegative.

The chain links TRBV6-4 to TRBJ2-3; 7 bases are a match to TRBD2. After removal of 5 bases from V and 1 base from J, the junction contained 3 bases not matched to a gene. Germline CDR1 reads MRHNA; CDR2 reads SNTAGT. The CDR3 loop spans 14 amino acids. The CDR3 region is CASSTAGGTDTQYF. As DNA, the CDR3 is TGTGCCAGCAGTACCGCGGGGGGCACAGATACGCAGTATTTT.

The chain combines TRBV7-9 with TRBJ2-3, with 12 bases that match TRBD2. The CDR3 is 17 amino acids. The V segment lost 5 bases and the J segment 5 bases; nucleotides outside the gene matches: 11. The germline gives CDR1 SEHNR, CDR2 FQNEAQ (reference sequence). CDR3 amino acids: CASSPDSSGGAGDTQYF. CDR3 nucleotide sequence: TGTGCCAGCAGCCCCGACTCTAGCGGGGGGGCAGGAGATACGCAGTATTTT.

The CDR3 DNA follows: TGTGCCATCAGAAGGGGGACAGGGAGCAACGAGCAGTACTTC. This translates into CAIRRGTGSNEQYF. The chain employs TRBV10-3 and TRBJ2-7; 9 nucleotides line up with TRBD1. V lost 6 bases to trimming and J lost 5 bases; unmatched junction nucleotides: 8. The germline CDR1 and CDR2 sequences are ENHRY and SYGVKD. This CDR3 comprises 14 residues.

This clone was picked up a small number of times. J is TRBJ2-2 and V is TRBV7-6, with TRBD1 as a possible D gene (6 bases). The CDR3 extends over 14 amino acids. Trimming removed 1 base at V and 7 bases at J, with 10 bases between. From germline, CDR1 is SGHVS and CDR2 FNYEAQ. In nucleotides, the CDR3 is TGTGCCAGCAGCTTAGGTCCAGGGGACGGGGAGCTGTTTTTT. This codes for CASSLGPGDGELFF.

This rearrangement joins TRBV29-1 to TRBJ2-2, with TRBD1 identical over 11 bases. Trimming took 7 bases from V and 5 from J; bases not matched to a gene: 3. Germline V gene lookup returns CDR1 SQVTM and CDR2 ANQGSEA. The CDR3 consists of 13 residues. The CDR3 nucleotides read TGCAGCGCTGGGACAGGGGGTACCGGGGAGCTGTTTTTT. Protein: CSAGTGGTGELFF.

The chain couples TRBV6-6 to TRBJ2-6, with 7 positions matching TRBD2. The germline V gene has CDR1 MNHNY and CDR2 SVGAGI (reference sequence). V lost 0 bases, J lost 1 base, and 0 bases stayed unmatched. The CDR3 consists of 16 residues. The CDR3 spells CASSYSGGSGANVLTF. CDR3 nucleotides: TGTGCCAGCAGTTACTCGGGGGGGTCTGGGGCCAACGTCCTGACTTTC.

This clone appeared a few times. V gene TRBV28 combines with J gene TRBJ2-3; TRBD1 agrees at 10 bases. Looked up from germline, CDR1 is MDHEN and CDR2 is SYDVKM. The CDR3 runs 16 residues. V shed 3 bases and J 4 bases; nucleotides not matched to a gene: 7. The CDR3, as DNA: TGTGCCAGCAGTTTTATTCCCGGGACAGGGGCAGATACGCAGTATTTT. This codes for CASSFIPGTGADTQYF.

This clone was observed a handful of times. CDR3 residues: CASMGQGGTGELFF. CDR3 nucleotide sequence: TGCGCCAGCATGGGACAGGGGGGAACCGGGGAGCTGTTTTTT. The rearrangement joins TRBV5-1 to TRBJ2-2, with 11 bases fitting TRBD1. The V gene's germline CDR1 is SGHRS and CDR2 YFSETQ. J gave up 5 bases and V 6 bases, and 3 bases lay outside the gene matches. The CDR3 spans 14 residues.

The CDR3 spells CASSDGTGVPGELFF. CDR3 DNA: TGTGCCAGCAGTGACGGCACAGGGGTTCCCGGGGAGCTGTTTTTT. The gene calls are TRBV6-4 and TRBJ2-2; TRBD1 agrees at 7 bases. The CDR3 consists of 15 residues. Germline V gene lookup returns CDR1 MRHNA and CDR2 SNTAGT. After removal of 2 bases from V and 6 bases from J, the junction contained 6 bases not matched to a gene.

CDR3 sequence: CASSFGDRVASPLHF. CDR3 bases: TGTGCCAGCAGTTTTGGGGACAGGGTGGCCTCACCCCTCCACTTT. This sequence joins TRBV28 and TRBJ1-6; TRBD1 aligns across 9 bases. Looked up from germline, CDR1 is MDHEN and CDR2 is SYDVKM. The V segment lost 3 bases and the J segment 10 bases; nucleotides outside the gene matches: 7. CDR3 length: 15 amino acids. Looking up the rest from reference TRBV28 and TRBJ1-6 gives the full variable domain: DVKVTQSSRYLVKRTGEKVFLECVQDMDHENMFWYRQDPGLGLRLIYFSYDVKMKEKGDIPEGYSVSREKKERFSLILESASTNQTSMYLCASSFGDRVASPLHFGNGTRLTVT.

The rearrangement links TRBV5-1 to TRBJ2-1, with D tentatively TRBD1 (6 bases). Germline CDR1 and CDR2: SGHRS and YFSETQ. V dropped 0 bases and J dropped 6 bases, with 13 bases sitting between them. This CDR3 comprises 15 residues. The CDR3: CASSLGPTGTNEQFF. The CDR3 DNA reads as TGCGCCAGCAGCTTGGGACCTACAGGGACCAATGAGCAGTTCTTC. Based on the CDR3 plus reference TRBV5-1 and TRBJ2-1, the full variable domain is KAGVTQTPRYLIKTRGQQVTLSCSPISGHRSVSWYQQTPGQGLQFLFEYFSETQRNKGNFPGRFSGRQFSNSRSEMNVSTLELGDSALYLCASSLGPTGTNEQFFGPGTRLTVL.

For this clone: The sample contains more than one DNA sequence encoding this CDR3. This sequence joins TRBV5-1 and TRBJ2-7; TRBD1 agrees at 7 bases. In germline, CDR1 is SGHRS, CDR2 YFSETQ. The CDR3 is 13 amino acids. V trimming: 3 bases; J trimming: 2 bases; junction bases outside the gene matches: 2. In DNA form, the CDR3 reads TGCGCCAGCAGCTCCGGGACAGCCTACGAGCAGTACTTC. It encodes CASSSGTAYEQYF.

As to this clone: At one of its ends the junction is not consistent with the germline gene, which may arise from a read error. The V call is TRBV7-9, the J call TRBJ1-2; D unresolved. Per the germline V gene, CDR1 is SEHNR and CDR2 is FQNEAQ (reference sequence). The CDR3 has 8 residues. The CDR3 DNA reads as TGTGCCAGCAGCCCCTCCCGCTTC. The encoded protein is CASSPSRF.

The chain couples TRBV19 to TRBJ2-7, with D tentatively TRBD1 (5 bases). Germline CDR1 and CDR2: LNHDA and SQIVND (reference sequence). This CDR3 comprises 14 residues. V shed 2 bases and J shed 2 bases, with 10 bases lying between them. In DNA, the CDR3 is TGTGCCAGTAGTATACAGGGTCGCCCCTACGAGCAGTACTTC. Translation gives CASSIQGRPYEQYF.

J is TRBJ2-1 and V is TRBV7-8, with D tentatively TRBD2 (6 bases). V gave up 5 bases and J gave up 0 bases, with 11 bases separating them. The CDR3 runs to 15 residues. Per germline, CDR1 SGHVS and CDR2 FQNEAQ. This CDR3 is CASSPVGGSYNEQFF. The CDR3 DNA reads TGTGCCAGCAGCCCAGTGGGGGGCTCCTACAATGAGCAGTTCTTC.

The chain uses TRBV2 and TRBJ2-3; 10 bases fit TRBD2. Unmatched junction bases numbered 6, after V lost 2 bases and J lost 4 bases. Germline V lookup: CDR1 SNHLY, CDR2 FYNNEI. The CDR3 contains 16 residues. The CDR3 DNA follows: TGTGCCAGCAGTGAAAAGCGGGGGGGCGGGTCAGATACGCAGTATTTT. Translated, it gives CASSEKRGGGSDTQYF. Combining the CDR3 with reference TRBV2 and TRBJ2-3 gives the whole variable domain EPEVTQTPSHQVTQMGQEVILRCVPISNHLYFYWYRQILGQKVEFLVSFYNNEISEKSEIFDDQFSVERPDGSNFTLKIRSTKLEDSAMYFCASSEKRGGGSDTQYFGPGTRLTVL.

In its sample, this clone was seen once. V usage is TRBV7-2 and J usage is TRBJ1-2, with TRBD1 as a possible D gene (5 bases). The V end lost 5 bases, the J end lost 2 bases, and 15 bases lay between the germline ends. Per the germline V gene, CDR1 is SGHTA and CDR2 is FQGNSA. CDR3 length: 15 amino acids. CDR3 amino acids: CASSADSQLNYGYTF. The CDR3 DNA follows: TGTGCCAGCAGCGCCGACAGTCAGTTAAACTATGGCTACACCTTC. Full variable domain (outside the CDR3, taken from reference TRBV7-2 and TRBJ1-2): GAGVSQSPSNKVTEKGKDVELRCDPISGHTALYWYRQSLGQGLEFLIYFQGNSAPDKSGLPSDRFSAERTGGSVSTLTIQRTQQEDSAVYLCASSADSQLNYGYTFGSGTRLTVV.

This clone was recorded a few times. V usage is TRBV5-1 and J usage is TRBJ2-7; 11 nucleotides line up with TRBD2. This CDR3 is 16 amino acids long. Trimming at V came to 0 bases and at J to 5 bases, leaving 7 bases not matched to a gene. Germline lookup yields CDR1 SGHRS and CDR2 YFSETQ. The CDR3: CASSLARLAGGNEQYF. CDR3 DNA: TGCGCCAGCAGCTTGGCACGGCTAGCGGGGGGTAACGAGCAGTACTTC. The variable domain in full, with the rest retrieved from reference TRBV5-1 and TRBJ2-7, is KAGVTQTPRYLIKTRGQQVTLSCSPISGHRSVSWYQQTPGQGLQFLFEYFSETQRNKGNFPGRFSGRQFSNSRSEMNVSTLELGDSALYLCASSLARLAGGNEQYFGPGTRLTVT.

The V and J genes are TRBV6-6 and TRBJ2-7, with 11 nucleotides matching TRBD1. V gave up 4 bases and J gave up 7 bases; unmatched junction bases: 12. CDR1 and CDR2 (germline): MNHNY, SVGAGI (reference sequence). The CDR3 is made up of 16 amino acids. The CDR3 bases are TGTGCCAGCAGTTCGCAAACCGGGACAGGGGGAGGGGAGCAGTACTTC. This codes for CASSSQTGTGGGEQYF.

This rearrangement joins TRBV19 to TRBJ1-5; D is possibly TRBD1 (5 bases). This CDR3 has 14 amino acids. V was cut by 5 bases and J by 4 bases, with 12 bases left in between. The V gene's germline CDR1 is LNHDA and CDR2 SQIVND (reference sequence). Written as DNA, the CDR3 is TGTGCCAGTAGTGTGCAGGGAGGAAATCAGCCCCAGCATTTT. It specifies CASSVQGGNQPQHF.

This clone occurred a few times. The V call is TRBV11-1, the J call TRBJ1-3; TRBD1 is a possible D gene (6 bases). The CDR3 sequence is 16 residues long. Trimming took 4 bases from V and 0 from J, leaving 13 bases between them. CDR1 and CDR2 (germline): SGHAT, FQDESV (reference sequence). The CDR3 protein is CASSSGQLSSGNTIYF. For the CDR3, the DNA is TGTGCCAGCAGCTCCGGACAGCTAAGCTCTGGAAACACCATATATTTT.

The V and J genes are TRBV6-6 and TRBJ1-1; D might be TRBD1 (5 bases). Germline V lookup: CDR1 MNHNY, CDR2 SVGAGI (reference sequence). This CDR3 has 15 amino acids. V was pared by 4 bases and J by 5 bases, with 17 bases between. CDR3: CASSSGRPGGTEAFF. As DNA, the CDR3 is TGTGCCAGCAGTTCCGGCCGGCCCGGGGGTACTGAAGCTTTCTTT.

The chain is built from TRBV6-6 and TRBJ2-2; a weak D match, TRBD2 (6 bases). Germline V lookup: CDR1 MNHNY, CDR2 SVGAGI (reference sequence). The CDR3 contains 16 residues. V lost 4 bases, J lost 4 bases, and 16 bases lay in between. As DNA, the CDR3 is TGTGCCAGCAGTTCCCAATGGAGGGTAGGCACCGGGGAGCTGTTTTTT. It translates to CASSSQWRVGTGELFF.

The J gene is TRBJ1-1, the V gene TRBV6-1; possibly TRBD1 for D (6 bases). The length of the CDR3 is 12 residues. Trimming pared 4 bases from V and 10 bases from J, leaving 13 bases between. In germline, CDR1 is MNHNS, CDR2 SASEGT. This CDR3 is CASSGDTGRAFF. DNA for the CDR3: TGTGCCAGCAGTGGTGACACAGGGCGAGCTTTCTTT.

This clone was found once. The genes are TRBV19 and TRBJ2-1; 11 nucleotides line up with TRBD2. The V and J ends lost 3 bases and 6 bases, in that order; junction bases with no gene match: 4. This CDR3 is 15 amino acids long. The germline gives CDR1 LNHDA, CDR2 SQIVND (reference sequence). CDR3 sequence: CASSIGTSGPNEQFF. CDR3 nucleotide sequence: TGTGCCAGTAGTATCGGGACTAGCGGCCCCAATGAGCAGTTCTTC.

The chain uses TRBV5-6 and TRBJ2-7, with TRBD2 identical over 9 bases. Germline assignment: CDR1 SGHDT and CDR2 YYEEEE. The V segment lost 0 bases and the J segment 5 bases; nucleotides outside the gene matches: 3. The CDR3 runs to 14 residues. The DNA for the CDR3 is TGTGCCAGCAGCTTGGTGGCTAGCGGGGACGAGCAGTACTTC. Translation: CASSLVASGDEQYF.

This chain connects TRBV6-5 to TRBJ2-1; a weak D match, TRBD2 (6 bases). This CDR3 has 16 amino acids. The germline V gene has CDR1 MNHEY and CDR2 SVGAGI. Deletions cut 1 base from V and 4 bases from J, with 14 bases between. The CDR3 DNA follows: TGTGCCAGCAGTTACTTCTCCGGGAGCTCATACAATGAGCAGTTCTTC. The encoded protein is CASSYFSGSSYNEQFF.

This chain joins TRBV13 and TRBJ2-5; tentatively, D is TRBD1 (7 bases). The germline gives CDR1 PRHDT, CDR2 FYEKMQ (reference sequence). CDR3 length equals 14 residues. V gave up 5 bases and J gave up 4 bases, with 14 bases separating them. Here the CDR3 reads CASSRGTAGETQYF. DNA for the CDR3: TGTGCCAGCAGCCGCGGGACAGCTGGAGAGACCCAGTACTTC.

The chain combines TRBV19 with TRBJ2-2, with TRBD2 identical over 7 bases. V dropped 5 bases and J dropped 2; count of bases not matched to a gene: 5. The CDR3 is made up of 15 amino acids. Germline CDR1 LNHDA, CDR2 SQIVND (reference sequence). The CDR3 here is CASSSSGDNTGELFF. The DNA of the CDR3 is TGTGCCAGTAGTTCCAGCGGGGATAACACCGGGGAGCTGTTTTTT.

This chain connects TRBV9 to TRBJ2-1, with 14 bases lining up with TRBD2. Unmatched junction bases numbered 6, after V lost 4 bases and J lost 6 bases. The CDR3 loop spans 16 amino acids. The germline V gene has CDR1 SGDLS and CDR2 YYNGEE. The CDR3 spells CASSISGTSGGNEQFF. The CDR3 region has the DNA TGTGCCAGCAGCATCTCCGGGACTAGCGGGGGCAATGAGCAGTTCTTC.

The chain joins TRBV15 to TRBJ1-4; TRBD1 aligns across 9 bases. The CDR3 spans 15 residues. V lost 9 bases, J lost 3 bases, and 8 bases stayed unmatched. Looked up from germline, CDR1 is LNHNV and CDR2 is YYDKDF (reference sequence). CDR3 sequence reads: CATKVTGGSNEKLFF. The CDR3 nucleotides are TGTGCCACTAAAGTGACAGGGGGGTCTAATGAAAAACTGTTTTTT.

This clone appeared a few times. Its ends do not fully match the called genes, so a read error is possible. The chain joins TRBV5-1 to TRBJ1-2; D ambiguous. The CDR3 extends over 13 amino acids. The germline CDR1 and CDR2 sequences are SGHRS and YFSETQ. The CDR3 here is CASSLDAGSLLSF. The CDR3 nucleotides are TGCGCCAGCAGCTTGGATGCAGGCTCGTTATTATCCTTC.